This note documents a single T cell receptor (beta chain) sequence. Its antigen is not identified. The CDR3 consists of 14 residues. The germline V gene encodes CDR1 MNHEY and CDR2 SVGAGI. V lost 3 bases and J 2 bases, leaving 11 bases between the germline ends. The donors were part of the roughly 120-subject validation cohort, which stood apart from the approximately 640-subject first cohort. This table comes from immunoSEQ multiplex PCR, and its TCRdb copy is limited to in-frame clones, with some not included. Of some 150,000 clones listed, about 89% are singletons. This sample is drawn from a study of cytomegalovirus exposure and HLA in healthy donors. As for the study in general: The 550 to 800 first-cohort repertoires and the 95 to 150 validation repertoires shared the same platform, a later analysis reported. Overall study results and limits: It was found in a later analysis that first-cohort TCR clusters tended to co-occur in the 90 to 150 validation repertoires. Cytomegalovirus-associated status was assigned to about 150 TCR beta chains.

Sequenced: PBMCs. The TCR originated in a young woman in good health and CMV-seropositive. The chain couples TRBV6-5 to TRBJ2-7; TRBD2 might be the D (6 bases). CDR3 loop: CASSYISGPYEQYF. CDR3 nucleotides: TGTGCCAGCAGTTATATTAGCGGTCCCTACGAGCAGTACTTC.